This TCR beta chain derives from a study of T cell repertoires in cytomegalovirus infection. Overall study context: Public TCR beta signatures marked donors with CMV infection and the matching HLA. Regarding the study as a whole: Dominating the ex vivo response were HLA-C-restricted CMV-specific TCR beta clonotypes.

V shed 7 bases and J 3 bases; nucleotides not matched to a gene: 9. Germline loops: CDR1 LNHDA, CDR2 SQIVND (reference sequence). This CDR3 has 18 amino acids. TCRdb reprocessed the reads with MiXCR, giving one entry per CDR3 protein. The sample has around 550,000 distinct CDR3 sequences; 26% are singletons. Only a few counts were recorded for this clonotype. Its target is not known. This sequence joins TRBV19 and TRBJ2-1; 16 bases line up with TRBD2. The source is a human donor in good health (CMV status not recorded). Some clones in this sample may be carry-over from other donors' samples. Sequencing input: PBMCs. The CDR3 nucleotides read TGTGCCAGTATGGACTCGGGACTAGCGGGAGGGGGCTACAATGAGCAGTTCTTC. Translation: CASMDSGLAGGGYNEQFF.